This T cell receptor beta chain was sequenced in a study of T cell changes during pregnancy in multiple sclerosis. TCRdb's copy holds only in-frame clones and misses some; the assay was immunoSEQ multiplex PCR. Of more than 55,000 clones listed, about 94% were seen once; the top ten hold just over 2.5%. V dropped 0 bases and J dropped 3 bases, with 26 bases sitting between them. The CDR3 contains 20 residues. Germline values: CDR1 MNHEY, CDR2 SMNVEV (reference sequence). The material sequenced was CD8+ T cells from peripheral blood mononuclear cells, taken after pregnancy. This clonotype was sampled from a female donor with multiple sclerosis, enrolled in a pregnancy study. The V gene is TRBV27, the J gene TRBJ1-1, with D perhaps matching TRBD1 (5 bases). The CDR3, as DNA: TGTGCCAGCAGTTTATCTGCTGTGCGTCAGGACCCGGGGGGGGACACTGAAGCTTTCTTT. This sequence encodes CASSLSAVRQDPGGDTEAFF.